Each of the 31 T cell receptor beta chains below was sequenced from the same sample in a study of shared clonotypes between healthy human individuals. Data came from immunoSEQ multiplex PCR; TCRdb stores just in-frame clones and leaves some out. The table records about 600,000 clones, 97% of them present only once. Material: naive CD4+ T cells sorted from blood. Documented subset: CD45RA+ positively selected. The receptors derive from a woman under 40 in good health.

This clone was seen a single time. The chain carries TRBV6-1 and TRBJ2-7; 7 bases are a match to TRBD1. The CDR3 runs 14 residues. V lost 4 bases to trimming and J lost 0 bases; unmatched junction nucleotides: 3. CDR1 and CDR2 (germline): MNHNS, SASEGT. The DNA of the CDR3 is TGTGCCAGCAGTGGGGACAGCAGCTCCTACGAGCAGTACTTC. It specifies CASSGDSSSYEQYF.

The gene calls are TRBV28 and TRBJ2-7, with D unclear. V shed 4 bases and J shed 1 base, with 8 bases lying between them. CDR3 length: 13 residues. The germline gives CDR1 MDHEN, CDR2 SYDVKM. CDR3: CASSSYLSYEQYF. The CDR3 nucleotides read TGTGCCAGCAGTTCATATTTGTCCTACGAGCAGTACTTC.

The chain recombines TRBV28 with TRBJ2-6; possibly TRBD1 for D (6 bases). V lost 8 bases, J lost 2 bases, and 7 bases lay in between. CDR3 length: 13 residues. Germline V gene data show CDR1 as MDHEN and CDR2 as SYDVKM. The CDR3 protein is CASHRAGANVLTF. The CDR3 DNA is TGTGCCAGCCACAGGGCTGGGGCCAACGTCCTGACTTTC.

The CDR3 here is CASSPPGTSGNEQFF. The CDR3 DNA reads TGTGCCAGCAGTCCACCCGGGACTAGCGGTAATGAGCAGTTCTTC. V and J are TRBV7-9 and TRBJ2-1, with 11 bases identical to TRBD2. The CDR3 contains 15 residues. With 6 bases clipped from V and 7 bases from J, the junction kept 8 bases outside the gene matches. Germline CDR1 and CDR2: SEHNR and FQNEAQ (reference sequence).

The chain has TRBV6-1 and TRBJ1-1, with a possible D match to TRBD1 (5 bases). The V gene's germline CDR1 is MNHNS and CDR2 SASEGT. The CDR3 is made up of 15 amino acids. Trimming stripped 0 bases from V and 1 base from J, with 9 bases between. The chain's CDR3 is CASSEAHRSNTEAFF. The CDR3 DNA follows: TGTGCCAGCAGTGAAGCCCACAGGTCGAACACTGAAGCTTTCTTT.

The J gene is TRBJ2-1, the V gene TRBV19; 13 bases are a match to TRBD2. The CDR3 totals 19 residues. The germline V gene encodes CDR1 LNHDA and CDR2 SQIVND (reference sequence). J lost 8 bases, V lost 6 bases, and 19 bases had no gene match. The CDR3: CASRPVLGTSGIRVYEQFF. In DNA form, the CDR3 reads TGTGCCAGTAGGCCGGTATTGGGGACTAGCGGGATCCGAGTCTATGAGCAGTTCTTC.

V and J are TRBV2 and TRBJ2-1, with 10 bases identical to TRBD2. From germline, CDR1 is SNHLY and CDR2 FYNNEI. The CDR3 spans 14 residues. V was pared by 6 bases and J by 4 bases, with 3 bases of the junction left unmatched. The CDR3 DNA reads TGTGCCAGCAGCTCTAGCGGGGGATACAATGAGCAGTTCTTC. Encoded protein: CASSSSGGYNEQFF. The variable domain in full, with the rest retrieved from reference TRBV2 and TRBJ2-1, is EPEVTQTPSHQVTQMGQEVILRCVPISNHLYFYWYRQILGQKVEFLVSFYNNEISEKSEIFDDQFSVERPDGSNFTLKIRSTKLEDSAMYFCASSSSGGYNEQFFGPGTRLTVL.

CDR3 protein: CATNGAKTGCGEADTQYF. Written as DNA, the CDR3 is TGCGCCACCAACGGGGCAAAGACAGGGTGTGGGGAGGCAGATACGCAGTATTTT. The J gene is TRBJ2-3, the V gene TRBV23-1, with D possibly being TRBD1 (7 bases). TRBV23-1 is recorded as an ORF, its role being uncertain. CDR3 length equals 18 residues. V lost 10 bases to trimming and J lost 4 bases, with 30 bases between them.

The rearrangement uses TRBV28 and TRBJ1-1; D is possibly TRBD1 (6 bases). The CDR3 has 12 amino acids. V gave up 9 bases and J gave up 4 bases, with 12 bases separating them. Germline CDR1 reads MDHEN; CDR2 reads SYDVKM. CDR3 DNA: TGTGCCAGTTGGGGGGACATCACTGAAGCTTTCTTT. Residues: CASWGDITEAFF.

This clone is a singleton in its sample. The gene calls are TRBV14 and TRBJ2-2; D ambiguous. The CDR3 consists of 13 residues. The V end lost 2 bases, the J end lost 6 bases, and 7 bases lay between the germline ends. Germline CDR1 and CDR2: SGHDN and FVKESK. The CDR3 here is CASSQSNSGELFF. Written as DNA, the CDR3 is TGTGCCAGCAGCCAAAGTAACTCCGGGGAGCTGTTTTTT.

The rearrangement links TRBV28 to TRBJ2-7, with D possibly TRBD2 on 6 matching bases. In germline, CDR1 is MDHEN, CDR2 SYDVKM. The ends were cut back, 7 bases at V and 0 bases at J, with 16 bases in the middle. CDR3 length: 15 amino acids. The CDR3 sequence: CASKLYLGGSYEQYF. The CDR3 DNA sequence: TGTGCCAGCAAGCTCTACCTCGGGGGCTCCTACGAGCAGTACTTC.

This chain connects TRBV5-4 to TRBJ2-7; 7 bases align to TRBD1. J was trimmed by 2 bases and V by 1 base; bases with no gene match: 3. The CDR3 is made up of 14 amino acids. Germline CDR1 SGHNT, CDR2 YYREEE (reference sequence). This CDR3 is CASSLFQGAYEQYF. The CDR3, as DNA: TGTGCCAGCAGCTTGTTCCAGGGGGCCTACGAGCAGTACTTC.

V and J are TRBV7-9 and TRBJ1-2, with TRBD1 as a possible D gene (5 bases). This CDR3 has 14 amino acids. Between the trimmed V and J ends, which lost 1 base and 6 bases, there was a span of 12 bases. The V gene's germline CDR1 is SEHNR and CDR2 FQNEAQ (reference sequence). The CDR3 coding sequence is TGTGCCAGCAGCTTAGGCCAGGGATTTAATGGCTACACCTTC. Translation: CASSLGQGFNGYTF.

This chain joins TRBV13 and TRBJ2-7; tentatively, D is TRBD1 or TRBD2 (5 bases each). Per the germline V gene, CDR1 is PRHDT and CDR2 is FYEKMQ (reference sequence). This CDR3 is built from 12 residues. Deletions cut 5 bases from V and 7 bases from J, with 12 bases between. The CDR3 sequence is CASSPGTREQYF. The CDR3, as DNA: TGTGCCAGCAGCCCTGGGACGAGAGAGCAGTACTTC.

J is TRBJ2-1 and V is TRBV6-1; D is unclear. V dropped 6 bases and J dropped 5 bases, with 8 bases sitting between them. The CDR3 is 12 residues long. Germline loops: CDR1 MNHNS, CDR2 SASEGT. The CDR3 is CASSRLNNEQFF. CDR3 DNA: TGTGCCAGCAGCCGACTGAACAATGAGCAGTTCTTC.

The gene calls are TRBV28 and TRBJ2-7; D remains unclear. Germline V CDR1 and CDR2: MDHEN, SYDVKM. The CDR3 extends over 10 amino acids. Between the trimmed V and J ends, which lost 8 bases and 3 bases, there was a span of 5 bases. The CDR3 is CASGDYEQYF. For the CDR3, the DNA is TGTGCCAGCGGGGACTACGAGCAGTACTTC.

This clone was detected once. The chain has TRBV19 and TRBJ2-2; 8 bases match TRBD1. Germline values: CDR1 LNHDA, CDR2 SQIVND (reference sequence). The V and J ends lost 5 bases and 2 bases, in that order; junction bases with no gene match: 7. The CDR3 spans 16 residues. For the CDR3, the DNA is TGTGCCAGTAGTTCTCGAGGACAGGGAAACACCGGGGAGCTGTTTTTT. As protein: CASSSRGQGNTGELFF.

The gene calls are TRBV18 and TRBJ2-7; 8 positions match TRBD1. Germline V gene lookup returns CDR1 KGHSH and CDR2 LQKENI. There are 14 residues in the CDR3. V dropped 3 bases and J dropped 6; count of bases not matched to a gene: 7. The CDR3, as DNA: TGTGCCAGCTCACCTGGGACAGGAGGAGTCGAGCAGTACTTC. This sequence encodes CASSPGTGGVEQYF.

The V and J genes are TRBV30 and TRBJ2-3, with D hard to call. Germline loops: CDR1 GTSNPN, CDR2 SVGIG (reference sequence). The CDR3 contains 11 residues. Trimming took off 7 bases at V and 4 bases at J, with 9 bases between the two ends. In nucleotides, the CDR3 is TGTGCCTTTGGCCCCGCAGATACGCAGTATTTT. Protein product: CAFGPADTQYF.

The chain combines TRBV6-6 with TRBJ2-3; no reliable D call. The CDR3 extends over 15 amino acids. Germline values: CDR1 MNHNY, CDR2 SVGAGI (reference sequence). V lost 0 bases and J 6 bases, leaving 13 bases between the germline ends. The chain's CDR3 is CASSYSISPADTQYF. The CDR3 DNA reads as TGTGCCAGCAGTTACTCGATCTCACCGGCCGATACGCAGTATTTT.

The gene calls are TRBV19 and TRBJ2-2; D is unresolved. Germline V gene data show CDR1 as LNHDA and CDR2 as SQIVND (reference sequence). This CDR3 region has 15 residues. Trimming took off 2 bases at V and 0 bases at J, with 7 bases between the two ends. CDR3 DNA sequence: TGTGCCAGTAGTATACGCGGAGCGAACACCGGGGAGCTGTTTTTT. This sequence encodes CASSIRGANTGELFF.

V gene TRBV5-4 combines with J gene TRBJ2-5, with D tentatively TRBD2 (5 bases). The CDR3 length is 15 residues. Trimming left V 3 bases short and J 4 bases short, with 16 bases between. Germline lookup yields CDR1 SGHNT and CDR2 YYREEE (reference sequence). The CDR3 bases are TGTGCCAGCAGCTCGGCTAGCTTTTTAGGAGAGACCCAGTACTTC. Translation gives CASSSASFLGETQYF.

V and J are TRBV18 and TRBJ1-2, with TRBD1 matching 7 bases. Germline V CDR1 and CDR2: KGHSH, LQKENI. The CDR3 loop spans 14 amino acids. With V trimmed by 1 base and J by 6 bases, 5 bases remained unmatched. The CDR3 loop reads CASSPRGQSDGYTF. The CDR3 DNA follows: TGTGCCAGCTCACCACGGGGACAGTCCGATGGCTACACCTTC.

V is TRBV7-9 and J is TRBJ2-3, with 7 bases lining up with TRBD1. J lost 2 bases, V lost 5 bases, and 7 bases had no gene match. The V gene's germline CDR1 is SEHNR and CDR2 FQNEAQ (reference sequence). This CDR3 comprises 15 residues. The CDR3 DNA sequence: TGTGCCAGCAGCCAAGACAGGGCGAACACAGATACGCAGTATTTT. Its protein product is CASSQDRANTDTQYF.

The chain combines TRBV1 with TRBJ2-2; the table's D gene call, TRBD2, was not cross checked with the DNA. TRBV1 is designated a pseudogene. This CDR3 spans 17 amino acids. The DNA for the CDR3 is TGCACCAGCAGCCTCTCGGATGGCGGGAGACGAACCGGGGAGCTGTTTTTT. Amino acid sequence: CTSSLSDGGRRTGELFF.

J is TRBJ2-7 and V is TRBV6-1; TRBD2 matches at 13 bases. Trimming at V came to 6 bases and at J to 1 base, leaving 3 bases not matched to a gene. Germline CDR1 MNHNS, CDR2 SASEGT. The CDR3 length is 15 residues. The CDR3 bases are TGTGCCAGCAGCCAGGGACTAGCGGGGTCCTACGAGCAGTACTTC. Its protein is CASSQGLAGSYEQYF.

V usage is TRBV7-8 and J usage is TRBJ2-5; 11 bases line up with TRBD2. Trimming took 1 base from V and 4 from J; bases not matched to a gene: 5. The CDR3 has 16 residues. Germline V gene data show CDR1 as SGHVS and CDR2 as FQNEAQ. The CDR3 reads CASSLVGSGRGETQYF. CDR3 DNA sequence: TGTGCCAGCAGCTTAGTGGGTAGCGGGAGGGGAGAGACCCAGTACTTC.

This sequence joins TRBV30 and TRBJ2-5; D ambiguous. V gave up 3 bases and J gave up 2 bases, with 13 bases separating them. The CDR3 runs 14 residues. Germline CDR1 reads GTSNPN; CDR2 reads SVGIG (reference sequence). CDR3 sequence reads: CAWSFRPQQETQYF. The CDR3 DNA follows: TGTGCCTGGAGCTTTAGGCCCCAGCAAGAGACCCAGTACTTC.

CDR3 in DNA: TGTGCCAGCAGCAGACAGGGCCCCTACGAGCAGTACTTC. This translates into CASSRQGPYEQYF. The genes are TRBV2 and TRBJ2-7, with 7 bases aligning to TRBD1. The J segment lost 2 bases and the V segment lost 6 bases, leaving 4 bases of the junction unmatched. Germline-derived CDR1 and CDR2 are SNHLY and FYNNEI. CDR3 length: 13 amino acids.

J is TRBJ2-4 and V is TRBV5-1; D is perhaps TRBD2 (6 bases). Germline assignment: CDR1 SGHRS and CDR2 YFSETQ. This CDR3 has 14 amino acids. Trimming removed 0 bases at V and 8 bases at J, with 12 bases between. In DNA, the CDR3 is TGCGCCAGCAGCTTGGAGGGCGGGGAGGACATTCAGTACTTC. This translates into CASSLEGGEDIQYF.

The rearrangement links TRBV19 to TRBJ1-1, with D maybe TRBD1 (6 bases). CDR1 and CDR2 from the germline V gene are LNHDA and SQIVND (reference sequence). V was clipped by 3 bases and J by 1 base, with 18 bases between them. The CDR3 is 17 amino acids. As DNA, the CDR3 is TGTGCCAGTAGTATCGTTACTAGGGGGTTGCGGAACACTGAAGCTTTCTTT. It yields the protein CASSIVTRGLRNTEAFF.